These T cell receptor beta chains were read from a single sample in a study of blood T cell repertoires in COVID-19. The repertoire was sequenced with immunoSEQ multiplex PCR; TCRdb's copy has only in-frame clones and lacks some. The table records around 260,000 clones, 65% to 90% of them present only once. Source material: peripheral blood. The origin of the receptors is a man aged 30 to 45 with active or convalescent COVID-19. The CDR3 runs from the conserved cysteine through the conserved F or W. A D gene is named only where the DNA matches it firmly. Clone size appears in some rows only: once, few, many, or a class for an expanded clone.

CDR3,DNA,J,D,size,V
CASSYGTTNNEQFF,TGTGCCAGCAGTTACGGGACTACAAACAATGAGCAGTTCTTC,TRBJ2-1,TRBD2,NA,TRBV6-6
CASSSTQRVYGYTF,TGTGCCAGCAGTTCCACACAGCGGGTCTATGGCTACACCTTC,TRBJ1-2,NA,NA,TRBV6-5
CASSFFHTGSDTEAFF,TGTGCCAGCAGCTTTTTCCACACAGGTTCGGACACTGAAGCTTTCTTT,TRBJ1-1,NA,NA,TRBV7-9
CASSYPGTALMNTEAFF,TGTGCCAGCAGTTACCCCGGGACAGCCCTCATGAACACTGAAGCTTTCTTT,TRBJ1-1,TRBD1,NA,TRBV6-2/TRBV6-3
CASSARQGAGGNTIYF,TGTGCCAGCAGCGCCAGACAGGGGGCGGGTGGAAACACCATATATTTT,TRBJ1-3,TRBD1,NA,TRBV9
CASSLLAGEYNEQFF,TGTGCCAGCAGCTTACTAGCGGGGGAGTACAATGAGCAGTTCTTC,TRBJ2-1,TRBD2,once,TRBV7-2
CSARVGGEQYF,TGCAGTGCTAGAGTAGGGGGCGAGCAGTACTTC,TRBJ2-7,NA,NA,TRBV20-1
CSVEVTVQGQFF,TGCAGCGTTGAAGTTACAGTGCAGGGGCAGTTCTTC,TRBJ2-1,NA,NA,TRBV29-1
CASSLWAGLAGGSDTQYF,TGTGCCAGCAGCTTATGGGCAGGGCTAGCGGGGGGGTCAGATACGCAGTATTTT,TRBJ2-3,TRBD2,NA,TRBV7-2
CASSVAPGGAYGYTF,TGTGCCAGCAGCGTAGCCCCCGGGGGGGCCTATGGCTACACCTTC,TRBJ1-2,NA,NA,TRBV9
CASSPDTWNTEAFF,TGTGCCAGCAGCCCCGACACTTGGAACACTGAAGCTTTCTTT,TRBJ1-1,NA,few,TRBV6-5
CASSSPGQSIDGYTF,TGTGCCAGCAGTTCCCCGGGACAGTCAATCGATGGCTACACCTTC,TRBJ1-2,TRBD1,NA,TRBV27
CASSRAHNEKLFF,TGCGCCAGCAGCCGCGCCCATAATGAAAAACTGTTTTTT,TRBJ1-4,NA,few,TRBV4-3
CASSFGQAGSTEAFF,TGTGCCAGCAGCTTCGGACAGGCAGGTAGCACTGAAGCTTTCTTT,TRBJ1-1,TRBD1,NA,TRBV5-6
CASSGFNSGGERYEQYF,TGTGCCAGCAGCGGTTTCAATAGCGGGGGAGAAAGATACGAGCAGTACTTC,TRBJ2-7,TRBD2,NA,TRBV2
CASSLLVTNYGYTF,TGTGCCAGCAGCTTGCTCGTGACAAACTATGGCTACACCTTC,TRBJ1-2,NA,NA,TRBV11-2
CSASRVMEQYF,TGCAGTGCTAGCCGAGTAATGGAGCAGTACTTC,TRBJ2-7,NA,once,TRBV20-1
CASSFSGTEAFF,TGTGCCAGCAGCTTTAGCGGAACGGAAGCTTTCTTT,TRBJ1-1,NA,NA,TRBV11-3
CASRESGTGAYEQYF,TGTGCCAGTAGGGAATCCGGGACAGGGGCCTACGAGCAGTACTTC,TRBJ2-7,TRBD1,NA,TRBV19
CASSLGRETETQYF,TGTGCCAGCAGCCTGGGACGGGAGACGGAGACCCAGTACTTC,TRBJ2-5,NA,NA,TRBV3-1/TRBV3-2
CASSSATRPYNEQFF,TGTGCCAGCAGCTCAGCGACCCGCCCCTACAATGAGCAGTTCTTC,TRBJ2-1,NA,NA,TRBV5-4
CASSGSVGEQPTYNEQFF,TGTGCCAGCAGCGGCTCAGTTGGTGAACAGCCAACCTACAATGAGCAGTTCTTC,TRBJ2-1,NA,NA,TRBV7-8
CASSIGGAGHRAYEQYF,TGTGCCAGTAGTATTGGCGGAGCCGGTCACCGCGCCTACGAGCAGTACTTC,TRBJ2-7,NA,NA,TRBV19
CASSEDERGTETQYF,TGTGCCAGCAGTGAAGACGAGCGGGGGACGGAGACCCAGTACTTC,TRBJ2-5,TRBD2,NA,TRBV2
CASSPRDSGGYTF,TGTGCCAGCAGCCCTAGGGACAGCGGAGGCTACACCTTC,TRBJ1-2,TRBD1,NA,TRBV13
CASSAPNRLGNTEAFF,TGTGCCAGCAGCGCACCAAACAGGCTTGGGAACACTGAAGCTTTCTTT,TRBJ1-1,NA,NA,TRBV9
CASSSDRSSYNEQFF,TGTGCCAGCAGCTCGGACAGATCCTCCTACAATGAGCAGTTCTTC,TRBJ2-1,NA,NA,TRBV7-2
CASSSNPYEQYF,TGTGCCAGCAGTTCTAACCCATACGAGCAGTACTTC,TRBJ2-7,NA,NA,TRBV6-5
CASSPTRQQPQHF,TGTGCCAGCAGCCCAACAAGACAGCAGCCCCAGCATTTT,TRBJ1-5,NA,NA,TRBV5-6
CASSRGPISGNTIYF,TGTGCCAGCTCCAGGGGGCCTATCTCTGGAAACACCATATATTTT,TRBJ1-3,TRBD1,NA,TRBV9
CASSARQGAGKLFF,TGCGCCAGCAGCGCCAGACAGGGGGCCGGAAAACTGTTTTTT,TRBJ1-4,TRBD1,NA,TRBV5-1
CASSQDRGSGTEAFF,TGTGCCAGCAGCCAAGATCGGGGGTCAGGCACTGAAGCTTTCTTT,TRBJ1-1,NA,NA,TRBV4-2
CASSDLTSGGAVGETQYF,TGCGCCAGCAGTGATTTAACTAGCGGGGGGGCAGTTGGGGAGACCCAGTACTTC,TRBJ2-5,TRBD2,NA,TRBV10-2
CASSPFKSYRSSSYNEQFF,TGTGCCAGCAGTCCCTTCAAATCTTACAGGAGCAGCTCCTACAATGAGCAGTTCTTC,TRBJ2-1,NA,NA,TRBV6-2/TRBV6-3
CASSQELKNSPLHF,TGTGCCAGCAGCCAAGAACTGAAAAATTCACCCCTCCACTTT,TRBJ1-6,NA,NA,TRBV14
CASSFGPRALNEQFF,TGTGCCAGCAGTTTCGGACCGAGGGCACTAAATGAGCAGTTCTTC,TRBJ2-1,NA,NA,TRBV6-5
CASSLGGTGAEETQYF,TGTGCCAGCAGCCTAGGTGGGACAGGGGCAGAAGAGACCCAGTACTTC,TRBJ2-5,TRBD1,NA,TRBV11-2
CASSKSDGEGPGNTIYF,TGTGCCAGCAGCAAATCAGATGGGGAGGGTCCCGGAAACACCATATATTTT,TRBJ1-3,NA,NA,TRBV21-1
CASSGRQGNTEAFF,TGTGCCAGCAGCGGGAGACAGGGGAACACTGAAGCTTTCTTT,TRBJ1-1,TRBD1,NA,TRBV11-2
CASSLAPTGGDGYTF,TGTGCCAGCAGCTTAGCGCCGACAGGGGGGGATGGCTACACCTTC,TRBJ1-2,TRBD1,NA,TRBV7-2
CASSELEAGNQPQHF,TGTGCCAGCAGCGAGCTGGAGGCTGGGAATCAGCCCCAGCATTTT,TRBJ1-5,NA,NA,TRBV2
CASSLTNRGPVDTQYF,TGCGCCAGCAGCTTAACTAACAGGGGCCCGGTAGATACGCAGTATTTT,TRBJ2-3,TRBD1,NA,TRBV5-1
CASSQRGGEPTYEQYF,TGTGCCAGCAGCCAGAGGGGGGGGGAACCAACCTACGAGCAGTACTTC,TRBJ2-7,NA,once,TRBV11-2
CAWSGQGLNTEAFF,TGTGCCTGGAGTGGACAGGGCCTTAACACTGAAGCTTTCTTT,TRBJ1-1,TRBD1,NA,TRBV30
CASSEVGGSSYNEQFF,TGTGCCAGCAGTGAAGTTGGGGGGAGCTCCTACAATGAGCAGTTCTTC,TRBJ2-1,NA,NA,TRBV6-1